The present T cell receptor beta chain was sequenced within a study of control samples from healthy donors and cancer patients. This clone was counted once. Profiling relied on immunoSEQ multiplex PCR, and the TCRdb table lists in-frame clones only, not all of them. The sample holds about 140,000 clones, 88% seen once. The CDR3 is 15 amino acids. From germline, CDR1 is MNHNY and CDR2 SVGAGI (reference sequence). Deletions cut 0 bases from V and 1 base from J, with 6 bases between. This sequence was found in a woman in her 30s in good health. Source material: blood. The chain links TRBV6-6 to TRBJ2-2; D is uncertain. CDR3 in amino acids: CASSYSLGNTGELFF. CDR3 in DNA: TGTGCCAGCAGTTACTCGTTGGGGAACACCGGGGAGCTGTTTTTT.